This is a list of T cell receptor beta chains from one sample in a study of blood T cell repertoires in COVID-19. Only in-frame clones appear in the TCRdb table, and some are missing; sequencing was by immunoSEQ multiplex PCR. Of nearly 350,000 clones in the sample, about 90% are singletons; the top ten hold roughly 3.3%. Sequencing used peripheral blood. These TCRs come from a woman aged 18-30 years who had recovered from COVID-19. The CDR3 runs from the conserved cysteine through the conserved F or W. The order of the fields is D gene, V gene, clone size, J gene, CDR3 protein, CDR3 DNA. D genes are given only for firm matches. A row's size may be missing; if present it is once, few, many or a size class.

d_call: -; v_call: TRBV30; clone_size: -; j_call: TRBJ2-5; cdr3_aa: CAWSPVIRDIQYF; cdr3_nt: TGTGCCTGGAGTCCCGTGATCCGGGACATCCAGTACTTC
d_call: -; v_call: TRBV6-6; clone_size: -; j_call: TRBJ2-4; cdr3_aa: CASSSGTKNIQYF; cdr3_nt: TGTGCCAGCAGTTCCGGGACTAAAAACATTCAGTACTTC
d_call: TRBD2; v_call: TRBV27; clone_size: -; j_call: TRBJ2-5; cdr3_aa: CASSLSSRRREARETQYF; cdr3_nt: TGTGCCAGCAGTTTATCGAGTCGGAGGCGGGAGGCAAGAGAGACCCAGTACTTC
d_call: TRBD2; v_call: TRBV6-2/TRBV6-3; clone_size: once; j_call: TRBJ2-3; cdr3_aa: CASSYGERESTDTQYF; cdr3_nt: TGTGCCAGCAGTTACGGTGAGCGGGAGAGCACAGATACGCAGTATTTT
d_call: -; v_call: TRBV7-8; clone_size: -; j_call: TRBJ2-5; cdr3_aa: CASSLAWTEETQYF; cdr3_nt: TGTGCCAGCAGCTTAGCGTGGACAGAAGAGACCCAGTACTTC
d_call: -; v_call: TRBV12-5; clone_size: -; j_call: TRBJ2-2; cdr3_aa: CASGLVQSPGELFF; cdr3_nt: TGTGCTAGTGGTTTGGTTCAGTCCCCCGGGGAGCTGTTTTTT
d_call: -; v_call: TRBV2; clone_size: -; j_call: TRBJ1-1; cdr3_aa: CASSELGEGITEAFF; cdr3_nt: TGTGCCAGCAGTGAACTTGGGGAGGGCATCACTGAAGCTTTCTTT
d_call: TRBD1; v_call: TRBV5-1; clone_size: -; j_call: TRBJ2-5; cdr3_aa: CASSLLGTGEETQYF; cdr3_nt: TGCGCCAGCAGCTTGTTAGGGACAGGGGAAGAGACCCAGTACTTC
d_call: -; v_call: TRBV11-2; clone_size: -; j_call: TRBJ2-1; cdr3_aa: CASSSPRGKSYNEQFF; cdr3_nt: TGTGCCAGCAGCTCGCCCCGGGGGAAATCCTACAATGAGCAGTTCTTC
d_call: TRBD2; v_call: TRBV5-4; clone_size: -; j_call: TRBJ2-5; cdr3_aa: CASRLRRELEQETQYF; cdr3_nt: TGTGCCAGCAGATTGAGGCGGGAGTTGGAGCAAGAGACCCAGTACTTC
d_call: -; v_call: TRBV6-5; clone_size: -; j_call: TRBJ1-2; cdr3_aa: CASSYSGQGIYTF; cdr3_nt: TGTGCCAGCAGCTACTCGGGGCAGGGGATCTACACCTTC
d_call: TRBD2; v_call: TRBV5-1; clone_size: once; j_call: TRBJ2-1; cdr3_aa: CASSLDSGEDSYNEQFF; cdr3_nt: TGCGCCAGCAGCTTGGACAGCGGGGAGGACTCCTACAATGAGCAGTTCTTC
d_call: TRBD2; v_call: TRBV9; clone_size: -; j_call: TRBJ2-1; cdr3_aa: CASSVGGGTSGRAIFNEQFF; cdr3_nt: TGTGCCAGCAGCGTAGGTGGTGGGACTAGCGGGAGGGCGATTTTCAATGAGCAGTTCTTC